Presented here are 17 T cell receptor beta chains from one specimen sequenced in a study of cytomegalovirus exposure and HLA in healthy donors. 13 Jbeta primers and 60 Vbeta primers were used for the PCR. Only in-frame clones appear in the TCRdb table, and some are missing; sequencing was by immunoSEQ multiplex PCR. The sample shows some 110,000 clones, roughly 79% of them seen only once. Sequencing was performed on PBMCs. These receptors all come from a woman in her 30s in good health and CMV-seronegative.

This chain connects TRBV6-1 to TRBJ2-3; 11 nucleotides match TRBD1. CDR3 length: 15 residues. The V gene's germline CDR1 is MNHNS and CDR2 SASEGT. The J segment lost 4 bases and the V segment lost 6 bases, leaving 6 bases of the junction unmatched. The CDR3 region is CASRTGQGVPDTQYF. CDR3 DNA: TGTGCCAGCAGGACGGGACAGGGGGTACCAGATACGCAGTATTTT.

The chain carries TRBV5-8 and TRBJ2-1, with D possibly being TRBD1 (5 bases). The CDR3 has 12 residues. Germline V gene lookup returns CDR1 SGHTS and CDR2 YDEGEE. Trimming took off 4 bases at V and 9 bases at J, with 11 bases between the two ends. CDR3 amino acids: CASSLRVGEQFF. CDR3 in DNA: TGTGCCAGCAGCCTCAGGGTTGGTGAGCAGTTCTTC.

This chain joins TRBV5-6 and TRBJ2-3, with D possibly TRBD2 on 5 matching bases. Germline assignment: CDR1 SGHDT and CDR2 YYEEEE. This CDR3 comprises 16 residues. The V end lost 4 bases, the J end lost 2 bases, and 17 bases lay between the germline ends. In DNA form, the CDR3 reads TGTGCCAGCAGCATAGAGGGCCCAACGAACACAGATACGCAGTATTTT. Residues: CASSIEGPTNTDTQYF.

This clone was seen a single time. The chain employs TRBV7-2 and TRBJ2-5; D is possibly TRBD1 (6 bases). Deletions cut 0 bases from V and 7 bases from J, with 6 bases between. The CDR3 length is 12 residues. Germline loops: CDR1 SGHTA, CDR2 FQGNSA. As DNA, the CDR3 is TGTGCCAGCAGCTTAGCGGGGGCGACCCAGTACTTC. It translates to CASSLAGATQYF.

The chain links TRBV28 to TRBJ1-5; perhaps TRBD1 as D (6 bases). In germline, CDR1 is MDHEN, CDR2 SYDVKM. There are 13 residues in the CDR3. The ends were cut back, 8 bases at V and 7 bases at J, with 15 bases in the middle. CDR3 in amino acids: CASRGGPYQPQHF. In DNA, the CDR3 is TGTGCCAGCCGGGGGGGCCCATACCAGCCCCAGCATTTT. Filled out from reference TRBV28 and TRBJ1-5, the complete variable domain reads DVKVTQSSRYLVKRTGEKVFLECVQDMDHENMFWYRQDPGLGLRLIYFSYDVKMKEKGDIPEGYSVSREKKERFSLILESASTNQTSMYLCASRGGPYQPQHFGDGTRLSIL.

The V gene is TRBV18, the J gene TRBJ1-5, with D uncertain. V lost 2 bases, J lost 4 bases, and 6 bases lay in between. Germline lookup yields CDR1 KGHSH and CDR2 LQKENI. The CDR3 is made up of 13 amino acids. The CDR3 loop reads CASSPDRNQPQHF. As DNA, the CDR3 is TGTGCCAGCTCACCAGATCGGAATCAGCCCCAGCATTTT.

V gene TRBV5-1 combines with J gene TRBJ2-3; TRBD2 matches 7 bases. This CDR3 contains 17 residues. The V gene end was trimmed by 5 bases and the J gene end by 5 bases; junction bases not matched to a gene: 17. CDR1 and CDR2 from the germline V gene are SGHRS and YFSETQ. The CDR3 here is CASRGGVTGPRGDTQYF. In DNA, the CDR3 is TGCGCCAGCAGGGGGGGGGTCACGGGCCCCCGAGGAGATACGCAGTATTTT.

This clone is judged medium-sized (0.01 to 0.1%). Other DNA sequences in the sample encode the same CDR3. The gene calls are TRBV5-1 and TRBJ1-1; a possible D gene is TRBD1 (5 bases). Trimming took 4 bases from V and 1 from J, leaving 8 bases between them. Germline-derived CDR1 and CDR2 are SGHRS and YFSETQ. The CDR3 consists of 13 residues. The CDR3 protein is CASSPQENTEAFF. The CDR3 region has the DNA TGCGCCAGCAGCCCACAGGAGAACACTGAAGCTTTCTTT.

This clone was detected once. The J gene is TRBJ1-5, the V gene TRBV6-7; TRBD1 agrees at 8 bases. TRBV6-7 is labeled an ORF, and its function is uncertain. The CDR3 spans 16 residues. The V segment lost 5 bases and the J segment 7 bases; nucleotides outside the gene matches: 13. This CDR3 reads CASSDGGTGQGQPQHF. CDR3 coding DNA: TGTGCCAGCAGTGACGGGGGGACAGGTCAGGGACAGCCCCAGCATTTT.

With regard to this clone: This specimen includes other DNA sequences encoding the same CDR3. This rearrangement joins TRBV10-2 to TRBJ2-1, with TRBD2 as a possible D gene (6 bases). Trimming left V 0 bases short and J 0 bases short, with 9 bases between. This CDR3 spans 16 amino acids. Germline CDR1 WSHSY, CDR2 SAAADI. DNA of the CDR3: TGCGCCAGCAGTGAGTCCGGAGGGAGCTCCTACAATGAGCAGTTCTTC. This sequence encodes CASSESGGSSYNEQFF.

The V gene is TRBV6-5, the J gene TRBJ2-5, with 9 bases aligning to TRBD1. CDR1 and CDR2 (germline): MNHEY, SVGAGI. With V trimmed by 1 base and J by 7 bases, 10 bases remained unmatched. This CDR3 spans 16 amino acids. CDR3 sequence (DNA): TGTGCCAGCAGTTACTGGGGACAGGGATCGTCGTGGACCCAGTACTTC. Translating gives CASSYWGQGSSWTQYF.

A remark on this clone: Germline and junction disagree at one end, which may indicate a read error. Other nucleotide sequences in the sample specify the same CDR3. The V call is TRBV10-3, the J call TRBJ1-1, with a tentative D call TRBD1 (5 bases). CDR3 length: 14 residues. Germline assignment: CDR1 ENHRY and CDR2 SYGVKD. CDR3 residues: CAISTGTKNTEAFF. The DNA of the CDR3 is TGTGCCATCAGTACAGGAACAAAGAACACCGAAGCTTTCTTT.

This clone has more than one count but fewer than ten. This chain connects TRBV7-2 to TRBJ2-7, with TRBD1 matching 10 bases. The J segment lost 6 bases and the V segment lost 4 bases, leaving 0 bases of the junction unmatched. This CDR3 is built from 12 residues. The germline V gene has CDR1 SGHTA and CDR2 FQGNSA. Here the CDR3 DNA reads TGTGCCAGCAGCTGGACAGGGGGCGAGCAGTACTTC. This codes for CASSWTGGEQYF. Full variable domain (missing parts from reference TRBV7-2 and TRBJ2-7): GAGVSQSPSNKVTEKGKDVELRCDPISGHTALYWYRQSLGQGLEFLIYFQGNSAPDKSGLPSDRFSAERTGGSVSTLTIQRTQQEDSAVYLCASSWTGGEQYFGPGTRLTVT.

The chain recombines TRBV30 with TRBJ2-1; weak D call: TRBD1 (6 bases). V gave up 5 bases and J gave up 0 bases, with 11 bases separating them. Per germline, CDR1 GTSNPN and CDR2 SVGIG (reference sequence). CDR3 length equals 14 residues. CDR3 protein: CAWATGPSYNEQFF. The CDR3 DNA follows: TGTGCCTGGGCCACAGGGCCCTCCTACAATGAGCAGTTCTTC.

In DNA form, the CDR3 reads TGTGCCAGCAGCGTAGCTGGGGGGGACGGGGAGCTGTTTTTT. It translates to CASSVAGGDGELFF. This chain links TRBV9 with TRBJ2-2; 7 nucleotides line up with TRBD2. The CDR3 spans 14 residues. The V gene end was trimmed by 0 bases and the J gene end by 7 bases; junction bases not matched to a gene: 3. The germline V gene encodes CDR1 SGDLS and CDR2 YYNGEE.

The CDR3 DNA follows: TGCGCCAGCAGACCGACTAGGGGGGGGCGTCAAGAGACCCAGTACTTC. Protein: CASRPTRGGRQETQYF. V gene TRBV5-1 combines with J gene TRBJ2-5; weak D call: TRBD2 (7 bases). The V end was cut by 5 bases, the J end by 2 bases, with 19 bases between. The CDR3 runs 16 residues. Germline lookup yields CDR1 SGHRS and CDR2 YFSETQ.

V and J are TRBV11-2 and TRBJ1-2; 7 positions match TRBD1. CDR1 is SGHAT, CDR2 FQNNGV, per germline. V gave up 6 bases and J gave up 10 bases; unmatched junction bases: 11. The CDR3 runs to 13 residues. CDR3: CASSNTGDGAYTF. The CDR3 DNA sequence: TGTGCCAGCAGTAACACAGGGGACGGTGCCTACACCTTC.